This entry concerns a single T cell receptor beta chain. Each sample yielded at least 7 million isolated PBMCs. The sample belongs to a study of blood T cells in healthy people across ages. A second roughly 6 to 11 cycle PCR used barcoded and J-beta primers. TCRdb used MiXCR to reprocess the 5' RACE reads, holding one entry per CDR3 protein. The data contain over a million distinct CDR3 sequences, 40% to 50% of them singletons. J gave up 6 bases and V 10 bases, and 7 bases lay outside the gene matches. CDR1 is ENHRY, CDR2 SYGVKD, per germline. The CDR3 contains 13 residues. The chain has TRBV10-3 and TRBJ1-2, with 11 bases that match TRBD1. This sequence was found in a woman aged 60-70 years in good health. Specimen: blood. This chain's CDR3 is CASGGQGEHGYTF. The CDR3 coding sequence is TGTGCCAGTGGGGGACAGGGGGAGCATGGCTACACCTTC.